The clone carrying this T cell receptor beta chain has only a few counts. What it binds is unknown. These data are taken from a study of vaccination and CD4 T cells after COVID-19. Notes on the study in general: Convalescent patients had a median roughly 86% of post-vaccine SARS-CoV-2-reactive clones that were detected only after vaccination, not before it.

Germline V gene sequence: CDR1 LNHDA, CDR2 SQIVND (reference sequence). The CDR3 has 13 amino acids. V was clipped by 2 bases and J by 2 bases, with 5 bases between them. With the Oncomine TCR Beta short-read assay, DNA from cultured CD4+ T cells was sequenced. MiXCR, applied by TCRdb to the PCR reads, yields one record per CDR3 protein. The sample records about 9,500 distinct CDR3 sequences, about 44% being singletons. Stated treatment: roughly 10-day PBMC culture with coronavirus spike peptide pools or control peptides (ViraFEST assay). CD4+ T lymphocytes from the unexposed donor were collected before the COVID-19 pandemic (2011-2018). Antigen-specific T cell expansion with peptide pools preceded TCR sequencing in the ViraFEST approach.

The sample was CD4+ T cells from blood, cultured in vitro. The rearrangement links TRBV19 to TRBJ2-3, with D hard to call. This TCR was recovered from a human donor in good health. The CDR3 DNA is TGTGCCAGTAGTATACTGCTCACAGATACGCAGTATTTT. Amino acids: CASSILLTDTQYF.